The 28 T cell receptor beta chains below all came from one sample that was sequenced in a study of response to subunit inactivated influenza vaccine. TCRdb passed the RT-PCR reads through MiXCR, listing each CDR3 protein once. The table shows 860,000 or so distinct CDR3 sequences, with 21% occurring only once. Specimen: PBMCs from blood, collected roughly 5 days after vaccination. The source of these receptors is a man aged 50 to 60 who received an inactivated influenza vaccine.

This clonotype was observed many times. J is TRBJ2-1 and V is TRBV6-2 or TRBV6-3, with 15 bases identical to TRBD2. The trim removed 6 bases at V and 9 bases at J, leaving 6 bases unmatched. Germline V gene sequence: CDR1 MNHEY, CDR2 SVGEGT. This CDR3 contains 15 residues. The chain's CDR3 is CASSGLAGGLGEQFF. CDR3 coding DNA: TGTGCCAGCAGCGGACTAGCGGGAGGGCTTGGTGAGCAGTTCTTC.

Many counts were recorded for this clonotype. The rearrangement joins TRBV27 to TRBJ2-1; a possible D gene is TRBD2 (5 bases). Germline CDR1 reads MNHEY; CDR2 reads SMNVEV (reference sequence). This CDR3 spans 14 amino acids. V was pared by 2 bases and J by 7 bases, with 12 bases between. CDR3 sequence (DNA): TGTGCCAGCAGTTTAGGCGGCGGGTGGAATGAGCAGTTCTTC. Amino acids: CASSLGGGWNEQFF.

CDR3 sequence (DNA): TGTGCCAGCAGCTTATCGGGGGTTGGAGGTGGCTACACCTTC. It translates to CASSLSGVGGGYTF. V and J are TRBV7-8 and TRBJ1-2; a possible D gene is TRBD1 (5 bases). V lost 2 bases and J lost 7, with 14 bases in between. Germline loops: CDR1 SGHVS, CDR2 FQNEAQ. This CDR3 has 14 amino acids.

The chain employs TRBV7-9 and TRBJ2-3; the D is unclear. CDR1 SEHNR and CDR2 FQNEAQ come from the germline V gene (reference sequence). With 1 base removed from V and 0 bases from J, the gap between germline ends came to 8 bases. The length of the CDR3 is 15 residues. The CDR3 sequence is CASSLVARSTDTQYF. CDR3 coding DNA: TGTGCCAGCAGCTTAGTCGCCAGAAGCACAGATACGCAGTATTTT.

In this sample, this clonotype turned up a few times. The J gene is TRBJ2-1, the V gene TRBV29-1; 7 nucleotides match TRBD1. CDR3 length equals 15 residues. Trimming took 2 bases from V and 0 from J; bases not matched to a gene: 4. Germline CDR1 SQVTM, CDR2 ANQGSEA. CDR3 amino acids: CSVETGASSYNEQFF. The CDR3 DNA reads TGCAGCGTTGAAACAGGGGCGAGCTCCTACAATGAGCAGTTCTTC.

The chain couples TRBV5-1 to TRBJ2-1, with 12 bases aligning to TRBD2. With 3 bases clipped from V and 9 bases from J, the junction kept 7 bases outside the gene matches. CDR3 length equals 15 residues. CDR1 and CDR2 (germline): SGHRS, YFSETQ. In nucleotides, the CDR3 is TGCGCCAGCAGCTCCCTAGCGGGAGGGCCCGCTGAGCAGTTCTTC. It translates to CASSSLAGGPAEQFF. Supplemented by reference TRBV5-1 and TRBJ2-1, the full variable domain reads KAGVTQTPRYLIKTRGQQVTLSCSPISGHRSVSWYQQTPGQGLQFLFEYFSETQRNKGNFPGRFSGRQFSNSRSEMNVSTLELGDSALYLCASSSLAGGPAEQFFGPGTRLTVL.

This clonotype was observed a few times. This sequence joins TRBV12-3 or TRBV12-4 and TRBJ1-5; D is possibly TRBD1 (5 bases). The ends were cut back, 1 base at V and 1 base at J, with 8 bases in the middle. The CDR3 loop spans 15 amino acids. CDR3: CASSLVKGSNQPQHF. The DNA of the CDR3 is TGTGCCAGCAGTTTAGTAAAGGGGAGCAATCAGCCCCAGCATTTT.

This clonotype was picked up a small number of times. The rearrangement joins TRBV12-3 or TRBV12-4 to TRBJ1-1, with D possibly TRBD1 on 6 matching bases. The CDR3 is 15 amino acids. Deletions cut 5 bases from V and 4 bases from J, with 17 bases between. Here the CDR3 reads CASSPGQPQGTEAFF. The CDR3 nucleotides read TGTGCCAGCAGTCCCGGACAGCCGCAAGGCACTGAAGCTTTCTTT.

This clonotype showed up just a few times. V usage is TRBV28 and J usage is TRBJ2-2; tentatively, D is TRBD1 (5 bases). The CDR3 is 16 amino acids. Trimming stripped 1 base from V and 5 bases from J, with 14 bases between. Germline assignment: CDR1 MDHEN and CDR2 SYDVKM. CDR3 sequence reads: CASSLSSGARTGELFF. The CDR3 bases are TGTGCCAGCAGTTTATCCTCTGGGGCTCGGACCGGGGAGCTGTTTTTT.

This sequence joins TRBV5-5 and TRBJ1-2; 11 nucleotides line up with TRBD1. Germline V gene lookup returns CDR1 SGHKS and CDR2 YYEKEE (reference sequence). V dropped 3 bases and J dropped 7; count of bases not matched to a gene: 11. The CDR3 is 16 residues long. The CDR3 DNA follows: TGTGCCAGCAGCTCGGAGCCCGGACAGGGGGCATTTGGCTACACCTTC. The encoded protein is CASSSEPGQGAFGYTF.

The chain uses TRBV7-9 and TRBJ1-2, with 7 bases aligning to TRBD1. Trimming took 7 bases from V and 8 from J; bases not matched to a gene: 10. This CDR3 is 13 amino acids long. Germline V CDR1 and CDR2: SEHNR, FQNEAQ (reference sequence). The CDR3 is CASTKTGSLGYTF. In nucleotides, the CDR3 is TGTGCCAGCACCAAGACAGGGTCGTTAGGCTACACCTTC.

In this sample, this clonotype turned up a few times. The V gene is TRBV7-9, the J gene TRBJ2-5; 11 positions agree with TRBD2. V lost 5 bases to trimming and J lost 2 bases; unmatched junction nucleotides: 7. The CDR3 is 16 residues long. Germline CDR1 is SEHNR and CDR2 is FQNEAQ (reference sequence). CDR3 sequence reads: CASSPRLAGKQETQYF. The CDR3, as DNA: TGTGCCAGCAGCCCTAGACTAGCGGGGAAGCAAGAGACCCAGTACTTC.

The V gene is TRBV20-1, the J gene TRBJ2-5; no reliable D call. The CDR3 is made up of 14 amino acids. Germline V lookup: CDR1 DFQATT, CDR2 SNEGSKA (reference sequence). The germline V and J ends were trimmed by 4 bases and 5 bases, with 17 bases remaining between them. The CDR3 DNA follows: TGCAGTGCTACCCTCCTACCGAATCCGGAGACCCAGTACTTC. As protein: CSATLLPNPETQYF.

This clonotype was seen only a few times. J is TRBJ2-5 and V is TRBV7-2, with 8 bases fitting TRBD1. Germline V lookup: CDR1 SGHTA, CDR2 FQGNSA. This CDR3 is built from 15 residues. The ends lost 1 base at V and 4 bases at J; junction bases unmatched: 5. CDR3 sequence (DNA): TGTGCCAGCAGCTTAGGGACAGGGTCATTAGAGACCCAGTACTTC. Protein: CASSLGTGSLETQYF.

This chain links TRBV5-4 with TRBJ2-1, with 8 nucleotides matching TRBD1. CDR1 is SGHNT, CDR2 YYREEE, per germline (reference sequence). This CDR3 contains 18 residues. V was clipped by 4 bases and J by 2 bases; unmatched bases: 14. The CDR3 loop reads CASSPGQGRRYTYNEQFF. In DNA form, the CDR3 reads TGTGCCAGCAGCCCTGGACAGGGACGGAGGTATACCTACAATGAGCAGTTCTTC.

V usage is TRBV7-2 and J usage is TRBJ2-4; no reliable D call. CDR3 size: 13 residues. V was trimmed by 1 base and J by 6 bases, leaving 7 bases between them. From germline, CDR1 is SGHTA and CDR2 FQGNSA. CDR3 region: CASSLERINIQYF. The CDR3 DNA reads TGTGCCAGCAGCTTAGAACGGATAAACATTCAGTACTTC.

The chain is built from TRBV7-2 and TRBJ2-1, with D possibly TRBD1 on 6 matching bases. Deletions cut 5 bases from V and 6 bases from J, with 14 bases between. The CDR3 contains 14 residues. CDR1 and CDR2 from the germline V gene are SGHTA and FQGNSA. CDR3: CASSTRDTLNEQFF. The CDR3 region has the DNA TGTGCCAGCAGCACCCGGGACACCCTCAATGAGCAGTTCTTC.

J is TRBJ2-7 and V is TRBV5-1, with 9 bases lining up with TRBD1. With V trimmed by 3 bases and J by 6 bases, 7 bases remained unmatched. This CDR3 has 14 amino acids. Germline V gives CDR1 SGHRS, CDR2 YFSETQ. The CDR3 nucleotides are TGCGCCAGCAGCTCCGGGACAGGGCCTCTCGAGCAGTACTTC. Its translation: CASSSGTGPLEQYF.

This chain connects TRBV7-8 to TRBJ2-7; a weak D match, TRBD1 (5 bases). The V gene's germline CDR1 is SGHVS and CDR2 FQNEAQ. Deletions cut 0 bases from V and 7 bases from J, with 16 bases between. CDR3 length: 15 residues. In nucleotides, the CDR3 is TGTGCCAGCAGCTTAGCTGGCGCAGGGCTAATGGAGCAGTACTTC. Translating gives CASSLAGAGLMEQYF.

V and J are TRBV6-2 or TRBV6-3 and TRBJ2-5, with TRBD2 matching over 11 bases. The junction had 5 bases not matched to a gene; V was cut back by 6 bases and J by 5 bases. The CDR3 contains 14 residues. CDR1 is MNHEY, CDR2 SVGEGT, per germline. The CDR3 DNA reads as TGTGCCAGCAGCTTAGCGGGAGGGTGGGAGACCCAGTACTTC. Its protein product is CASSLAGGWETQYF.

This chain uses TRBV5-1 with TRBJ2-2; TRBD2 is a possible D gene (6 bases). V was pared by 5 bases and J by 2 bases, with 7 bases between. Looked up from germline, CDR1 is SGHRS and CDR2 is YFSETQ. The CDR3 loop spans 13 amino acids. The CDR3 spells CASRGGNTGELFF. CDR3 nucleotide sequence: TGCGCCAGCAGGGGAGGCAACACCGGGGAGCTGTTTTTT.

The chain is built from TRBV3-1 and TRBJ2-7; perhaps TRBD2 as D (6 bases). CDR3 length: 17 residues. With 3 bases removed from V and 4 bases from J, the gap between germline ends came to 22 bases. Germline V gives CDR1 LGHDT, CDR2 YNNKEL (reference sequence). The CDR3 sequence is CASSHQMRDSYPYEQYF. DNA of the CDR3: TGTGCCAGCAGCCACCAGATGAGGGACTCCTACCCTTACGAGCAGTACTTC.

In its sample, this clonotype was seen a few times. The V gene is TRBV5-1, the J gene TRBJ1-1, with D possibly TRBD1 on 5 matching bases. V was trimmed by 0 bases and J by 0 bases, leaving 12 bases between them. The CDR3 extends over 16 amino acids. The germline CDR1 and CDR2 sequences are SGHRS and YFSETQ. The CDR3 DNA reads as TGCGCCAGCAGCTTGGTGCGGGGGGAAATGAACACTGAAGCTTTCTTT. Its protein product is CASSLVRGEMNTEAFF. The variable domain in full, completed from reference TRBV5-1 and TRBJ1-1, reads KAGVTQTPRYLIKTRGQQVTLSCSPISGHRSVSWYQQTPGQGLQFLFEYFSETQRNKGNFPGRFSGRQFSNSRSEMNVSTLELGDSALYLCASSLVRGEMNTEAFFGQGTRLTVV.

There are a few counts of this clonotype. This chain joins TRBV29-1 and TRBJ1-2; D might be TRBD1 (6 bases). V lost 7 bases and J 3 bases, leaving 18 bases between the germline ends. From germline, CDR1 is SQVTM and CDR2 ANQGSEA. The CDR3 length is 14 residues. The CDR3 here is CSAHLTEGDYGYTF. DNA for the CDR3: TGCAGCGCACACCTCACCGAGGGGGACTATGGCTACACCTTC.

This clonotype was seen many times. The chain carries TRBV27 and TRBJ2-3, with D hard to call. Per germline, CDR1 MNHEY and CDR2 SMNVEV (reference sequence). The CDR3 has 13 amino acids. V was trimmed by 5 bases and J by 4 bases, leaving 10 bases between them. DNA for the CDR3: TGTGCCAGCAGTAGTTCGCTGGCAGATACGCAGTATTTT. Protein: CASSSSLADTQYF.

This clonotype has only a few counts. V usage is TRBV11-1 and J usage is TRBJ2-3, with TRBD2 matching 10 bases. The ends lost 4 bases at V and 1 base at J; junction bases unmatched: 11. CDR1 and CDR2 from the germline V gene are SGHAT and FQDESV (reference sequence). The CDR3 loop spans 18 amino acids. The CDR3 region is CASSSPSGSNVGTDTQYF. The CDR3 nucleotides are TGTGCCAGCAGCTCCCCTAGCGGGAGTAATGTGGGCACAGATACGCAGTATTTT. The full variable domain, rest sourced from reference TRBV11-1 and TRBJ2-3, is EAEVAQSPRYKITEKSQAVAFWCDPISGHATLYWYRQILGQGPELLVQFQDESVVDDSQLPKDRFSAERLKGVDSTLKIQPAELGDSAMYLCASSSPSGSNVGTDTQYFGPGTRLTVL.

The chain joins TRBV20-1 to TRBJ2-3, with TRBD2 matching 10 bases. J was trimmed by 6 bases and V by 3 bases; bases with no gene match: 12. The CDR3 has 16 amino acids. Germline loops: CDR1 DFQATT, CDR2 SNEGSKA (reference sequence). CDR3 amino acids: CSASAASGGPWDTQYF. The CDR3 coding sequence is TGCAGTGCTAGTGCGGCTAGCGGGGGCCCCTGGGATACGCAGTATTTT.

This chain joins TRBV28 and TRBJ2-1; TRBD2 agrees at 15 bases. Trimming cost V 6 bases and J 0 bases; bases outside gene matches: 9. The germline gives CDR1 MDHEN, CDR2 SYDVKM. The CDR3 is 19 amino acids. CDR3 in DNA: TGTGCCAGCAGCTCTCGGACTAGCGGGGGGGCAGGCTCCTACAATGAGCAGTTCTTC. Translation: CASSSRTSGGAGSYNEQFF.